These 24 T cell receptor beta chains share one sample of origin, sequenced in a study of identical twins. One entry per CDR3 protein results from TCRdb running MiXCR on the 5' RACE reads. The sample consists of roughly 290,000 distinct CDR3 sequences, more than 6.5% of them appearing once. These records were also assigned to another study, of yellow fever vaccine responses in identical twins.

Specimen: memory (CD45RO+) T cells sorted from blood. These receptor sequences come from a woman between 18 and 30 years old in good health.

This clonotype has more than one count but fewer than ten. This rearrangement joins TRBV12-3 or TRBV12-4 to TRBJ2-1; D gene unclear. The CDR3 covers 12 residues. V was pared by 4 bases and J by 9 bases, with 10 bases between. CDR3 sequence: CASSSLWGEQFF. CDR3 DNA: TGTGCCAGCAGTTCTTTGTGGGGTGAGCAGTTCTTC.

This clonotype was found a few times. The V and J genes are TRBV27 and TRBJ2-2; 11 positions agree with TRBD2. The V and J ends lost 5 bases and 4 bases, in that order; junction bases with no gene match: 12. CDR3 size: 18 residues. The germline V gene has CDR1 MNHEY and CDR2 SMNVEV (reference sequence). The DNA for the CDR3 is TGTGCCAGCAGTCCCCGACATAGCGGGAGGGCCGTCACCGGGGAGCTGTTTTTT. It encodes CASSPRHSGRAVTGELFF.

This clonotype was observed a few times. The chain couples TRBV21-1 to TRBJ2-7; the table gives TRBD1 as D, unverified against the DNA. TRBV21-1 is tagged as a pseudogene. The CDR3 is 15 residues long. CDR3 residues: CASSKVGQASYEQYV. The CDR3 region has the DNA TGTGCCAGCAGCAAAGTAGGACAGGCGTCCTACGAGCAGTACGTC.

In its sample, this clonotype was seen many times. This chain links TRBV7-2 with TRBJ1-1; D perhaps matches TRBD1 (5 bases). The CDR3 totals 14 residues. In germline, CDR1 is SGHTA, CDR2 FQGNSA. With 5 bases removed from V and 2 bases from J, the gap between germline ends came to 12 bases. This CDR3 reads CASSVGRKNTEAFF. For the CDR3, the DNA is TGTGCCAGCAGCGTGGGACGGAAAAACACTGAAGCTTTCTTT.

This clonotype was picked up many times. The V call is TRBV12-3 or TRBV12-4, the J call TRBJ1-1; unclear D gene. Trimming cost V 3 bases and J 0 bases, with 8 bases left between them. The CDR3 has 14 residues. CDR3 DNA: TGTGCCAGCAGTTTCGTGGGAATGAACACTGAAGCTTTCTTT. Its translation is CASSFVGMNTEAFF.

There are many counts of this clonotype. The J gene is TRBJ2-3, the V gene TRBV5-5; D is perhaps TRBD2 (6 bases). This CDR3 is built from 16 residues. The germline V and J ends were trimmed by 0 bases and 1 base, with 12 bases remaining between them. CDR1 is SGHKS, CDR2 YYEKEE, per germline (reference sequence). CDR3: CASSLGLGGGTDTQYF. CDR3 nucleotide sequence: TGTGCCAGCAGCTTGGGATTGGGCGGGGGCACAGATACGCAGTATTTT.

There are many counts of this clonotype. This chain links TRBV20-1 with TRBJ1-2; D is ambiguous. Deletions cut 6 bases from V and 8 bases from J, with 22 bases between. The CDR3 covers 14 residues. Germline CDR1 and CDR2: DFQATT and SNEGSKA (reference sequence). CDR3 loop: CSAPEEKTTSGYTF. Written as DNA, the CDR3 is TGCAGTGCCCCTGAAGAAAAAACCACCTCAGGCTACACCTTC.

The V call is TRBV10-3, the J call TRBJ2-3; 8 nucleotides match TRBD2. Germline values: CDR1 ENHRY, CDR2 SYGVKD. Losses at the gene ends were 5 bases for V and 1 base for J; bases not matched to a gene: 17. This CDR3 contains 19 residues. CDR3 nucleotide sequence: TGTGCCATCAGTCCACTACGAGGTCGGGAGGGGGGAGGCACAGATACGCAGTATTTT. This encodes CAISPLRGREGGGTDTQYF.

The CDR3, as DNA: TGTGCCAGCAGCTCAACAGGGGTGGGGGAGCTGTTTTTT. Translating gives CASSSTGVGELFF. The chain carries TRBV11-3 and TRBJ2-2; 7 bases align to TRBD1. There are 13 residues in the CDR3. With V trimmed by 4 bases and J by 8 bases, 4 bases remained unmatched. Germline V gene data show CDR1 as SGHNT and CDR2 as YENEEA.

The table lists this clonotype with a few counts. The chain links TRBV24-1 to TRBJ2-5; the match to TRBD1 covers 8 bases. Germline V gene data show CDR1 as KGHDR and CDR2 as SFDVKD. The V and J ends lost 3 bases and 2 bases, in that order; junction bases with no gene match: 4. CDR3 length: 15 residues. CDR3 nucleotide sequence: TGTGCCACCAGTGATCCGACAGGGGTACAAGAGACCCAGTACTTC. As protein: CATSDPTGVQETQYF.

Ten or more counts support this clonotype. This chain uses TRBV20-1 with TRBJ2-5; no reliable D call. The CDR3 has 14 residues. The V and J ends lost 1 base and 0 bases respectively, with 9 bases between them. Germline loops: CDR1 DFQATT, CDR2 SNEGSKA (reference sequence). Here the CDR3 DNA reads TGCAGTGCTAGAGGGGGATCCTACCAAGAGACCCAGTACTTC. Its protein product is CSARGGSYQETQYF.

The V call is TRBV11-2, the J call TRBJ1-2; perhaps TRBD1 as D (5 bases). Germline-derived CDR1 and CDR2 are SGHAT and FQNNGV. V gave up 1 base and J gave up 8 bases, with 11 bases separating them. This CDR3 contains 13 residues. The DNA for the CDR3 is TGTGCCAGCAGCTTAGGGACGGGGCCGGGCTACACCTTC. This sequence encodes CASSLGTGPGYTF.

The sample holds a few counts of this clonotype. The chain is built from TRBV28 and TRBJ1-2; maybe TRBD1 (6 bases). The CDR3 spans 15 residues. Trimming took off 5 bases at V and 8 bases at J, with 21 bases between the two ends. Germline V gives CDR1 MDHEN, CDR2 SYDVKM. Here the CDR3 DNA reads TGTGCCAGCAGTACCTCGGGGGCGGGGACGCTGGGCTACACCTTC. Translated, it gives CASSTSGAGTLGYTF.

In this sample, this clonotype turned up many times. The rearrangement uses TRBV3-1 and TRBJ2-4; D may match TRBD1 or TRBD2 (5 bases each). Germline-derived CDR1 and CDR2 are LGHDT and YNNKEL (reference sequence). CDR3 length: 15 residues. The V and J ends lost 3 bases and 0 bases respectively, with 9 bases between them. CDR3 coding DNA: TGTGCCAGCAGCCACGGGGCGGGAGCCAAAAACATTCAGTACTTC. Translating gives CASSHGAGAKNIQYF.

This clonotype was detected many times. This chain connects TRBV5-1 to TRBJ2-3; a possible D gene is TRBD2 (6 bases). CDR1 and CDR2 from the germline V gene are SGHRS and YFSETQ. This CDR3 region has 14 residues. The V gene lost 1 base and the J gene lost 5 bases, with 11 bases spanning the gap. The CDR3: CASSLNAGGDTQYF. The CDR3 nucleotides read TGCGCCAGCAGCTTGAACGCCGGGGGAGATACGCAGTATTTT.

CDR3 in amino acids: CASSPTLRQIQETQYF. CDR3 sequence (DNA): TGTGCCAGCTCACCAACTCTAAGGCAGATCCAAGAGACCCAGTACTTC. The rearrangement links TRBV18 to TRBJ2-5; no clear D. Trimming stripped 2 bases from V and 1 base from J, with 14 bases between. The CDR3 contains 16 residues. Germline assignment: CDR1 KGHSH and CDR2 LQKENI.

This clonotype was seen many times. The chain links TRBV20-1 to TRBJ2-1, with D possibly TRBD2 on 6 matching bases. Trimming took off 5 bases at V and 9 bases at J, with 17 bases between the two ends. The CDR3 has 13 residues. CDR1 and CDR2 from the germline V gene are DFQATT and SNEGSKA (reference sequence). The CDR3 spells CSASLAELGEQFF. For the CDR3, the DNA is TGCAGTGCTTCATTAGCGGAGCTGGGTGAGCAGTTCTTC.

This clonotype was picked up a small number of times. J is TRBJ1-6 and V is TRBV9, with D possibly TRBD1 on 5 matching bases. V lost 6 bases, J lost 10 bases, and 14 bases lay in between. Per the germline V gene, CDR1 is SGDLS and CDR2 is YYNGEE. The length of the CDR3 is 13 residues. The CDR3 spells CASNPGYSSPLHF. The CDR3 coding sequence is TGTGCCAGCAATCCAGGGTATAGCTCACCCCTCCACTTT.

This clonotype was detected ten times or more. An end of the junction does not agree with germline; a read error may underlie this. The chain has TRBV6-1 and TRBJ1-3, with D unresolved. The V gene's germline CDR1 is MNHNS and CDR2 SASEGT. The CDR3 extends over 16 amino acids. The CDR3 sequence is CASGEGRLSSGNTIYF. DNA of the CDR3: TGTGCCAGCGGTGAAGGCAGACTCAGCTCTGGAAACACCATATATTTT.

This clonotype was observed a handful of times. The gene calls are TRBV3-1 and TRBJ2-5, with 9 bases fitting TRBD1. Losses at the gene ends were 4 bases for V and 5 bases for J; bases not matched to a gene: 11. The CDR3 runs to 16 residues. Germline CDR1 reads LGHDT; CDR2 reads YNNKEL (reference sequence). This CDR3 reads CASSPSKQGAAETQYF. The CDR3 coding sequence is TGTGCCAGCAGCCCCAGTAAACAGGGGGCGGCGGAGACCCAGTACTTC.

The chain has TRBV28 and TRBJ1-4, with D possibly TRBD1 on 5 matching bases. The V gene lost 4 bases and the J gene lost 1 base, with 13 bases spanning the gap. The CDR3 sequence is 16 residues long. Germline V CDR1 and CDR2: MDHEN, SYDVKM. The CDR3 is CASSSLRQRTNEKLFF. The CDR3 DNA is TGTGCCAGCAGTTCACTACGACAGCGAACTAATGAAAAACTGTTTTTT. Based on the CDR3 plus reference TRBV28 and TRBJ1-4, the full variable domain is DVKVTQSSRYLVKRTGEKVFLECVQDMDHENMFWYRQDPGLGLRLIYFSYDVKMKEKGDIPEGYSVSREKKERFSLILESASTNQTSMYLCASSSLRQRTNEKLFFGSGTQLSVL.

The chain links TRBV14 to TRBJ2-2; possible D gene TRBD1, 5 bases. The CDR3 is 14 amino acids. Germline V gene sequence: CDR1 SGHDN, CDR2 FVKESK. Trimming shortened V by 1 base and J by 5 bases, and 8 bases separated the two germline ends. Here the CDR3 DNA reads TGTGCCAGCAGCCAAGTGCAGGGTACCGGGGAGCTGTTTTTT. Amino acids: CASSQVQGTGELFF. The whole variable domain, filled in from reference TRBV14 and TRBJ2-2, reads EAGVTQFPSHSVIEKGQTVTLRCDPISGHDNLYWYRRVMGKEIKFLLHFVKESKQDESGMPNNRFLAERTGGTYSTLKVQPAELEDSGVYFCASSQVQGTGELFFGEGSRLTVL.

At least ten counts were recorded for this clonotype. This CDR3 is CASSPRGQVSYGYTF. Here the CDR3 DNA reads TGTGCCAGCAGTCCCCGGGGACAGGTCTCCTATGGCTACACCTTC. This chain connects TRBV12-3 or TRBV12-4 to TRBJ1-2, with TRBD1 matching 8 bases. The CDR3 runs 15 residues. The ends lost 5 bases at V and 4 bases at J; junction bases unmatched: 9.

This clonotype was observed a handful of times. The rearrangement uses TRBV7-8 and TRBJ2-1, with D unclear. Germline V gives CDR1 SGHVS, CDR2 FQNEAQ. Trimming removed 1 base at V and 9 bases at J, with 10 bases between. The CDR3 consists of 13 residues. This chain's CDR3 is CASSLGPPSEQFF. The CDR3 DNA reads as TGTGCCAGCAGCTTAGGGCCGCCCAGTGAGCAGTTCTTC.